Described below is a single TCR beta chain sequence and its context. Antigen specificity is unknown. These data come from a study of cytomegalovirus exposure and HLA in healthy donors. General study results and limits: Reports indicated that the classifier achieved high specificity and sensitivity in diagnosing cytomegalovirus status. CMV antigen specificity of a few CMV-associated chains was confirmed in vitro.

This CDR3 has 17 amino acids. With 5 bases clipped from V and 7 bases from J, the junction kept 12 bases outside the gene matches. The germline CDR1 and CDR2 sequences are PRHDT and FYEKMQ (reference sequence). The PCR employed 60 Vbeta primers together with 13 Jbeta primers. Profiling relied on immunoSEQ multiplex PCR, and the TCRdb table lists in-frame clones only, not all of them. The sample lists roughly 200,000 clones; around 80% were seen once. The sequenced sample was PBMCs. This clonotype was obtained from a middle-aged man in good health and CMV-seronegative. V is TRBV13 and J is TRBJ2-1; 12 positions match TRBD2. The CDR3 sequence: CASSHRLAGEGANEQFF. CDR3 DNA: TGTGCCAGCAGCCATCGACTAGCGGGAGAAGGAGCGAATGAGCAGTTCTTC.